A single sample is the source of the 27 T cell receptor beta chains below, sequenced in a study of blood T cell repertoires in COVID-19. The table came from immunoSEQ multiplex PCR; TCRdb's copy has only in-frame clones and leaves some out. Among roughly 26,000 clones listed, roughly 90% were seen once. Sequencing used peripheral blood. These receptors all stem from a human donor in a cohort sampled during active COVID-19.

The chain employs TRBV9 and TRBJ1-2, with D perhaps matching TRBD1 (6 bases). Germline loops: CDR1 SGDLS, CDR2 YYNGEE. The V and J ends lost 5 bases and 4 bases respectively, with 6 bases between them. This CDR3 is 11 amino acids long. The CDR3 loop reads CASRGGYGYTF. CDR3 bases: TGTGCCAGCAGAGGGGGCTATGGCTACACCTTC.

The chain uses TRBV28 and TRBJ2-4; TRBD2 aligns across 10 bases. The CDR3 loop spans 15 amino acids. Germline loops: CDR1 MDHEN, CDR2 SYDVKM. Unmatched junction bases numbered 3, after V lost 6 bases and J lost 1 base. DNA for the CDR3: TGTGCCAGCAGCCTAGCGGGGGTGGCCAAAAACATTCAGTACTTC. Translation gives CASSLAGVAKNIQYF.

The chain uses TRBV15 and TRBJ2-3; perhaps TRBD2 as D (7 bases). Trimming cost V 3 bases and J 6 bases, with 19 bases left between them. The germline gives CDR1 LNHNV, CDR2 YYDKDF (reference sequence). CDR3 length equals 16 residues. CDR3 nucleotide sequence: TGTGCCACCAGCAGTGGCGGGGGCGGGGCCCCTGATACGCAGTATTTT. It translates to CATSSGGGGAPDTQYF.

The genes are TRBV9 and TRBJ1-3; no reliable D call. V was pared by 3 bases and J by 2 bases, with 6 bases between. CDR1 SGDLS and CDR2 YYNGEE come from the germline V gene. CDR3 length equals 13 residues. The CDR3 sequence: CASSAGPGNTIYF. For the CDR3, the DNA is TGTGCCAGCAGCGCAGGCCCTGGAAACACCATATATTTT.

The CDR3 protein is CASSLFPGTGAYGYTF. DNA for the CDR3: TGTGCCAGCAGCTTATTTCCCGGGACAGGGGCCTATGGCTACACCTTC. The J gene is TRBJ1-2, the V gene TRBV7-9; 10 nucleotides line up with TRBD1. The CDR3 spans 16 residues. The V gene end was trimmed by 2 bases and the J gene end by 4 bases; junction bases not matched to a gene: 7. CDR1 and CDR2 from the germline V gene are SEHNR and FQNEAQ (reference sequence).

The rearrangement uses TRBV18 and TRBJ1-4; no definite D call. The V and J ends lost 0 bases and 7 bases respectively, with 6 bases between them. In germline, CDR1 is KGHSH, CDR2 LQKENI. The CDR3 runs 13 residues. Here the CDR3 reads CASSPPSGEKLFF. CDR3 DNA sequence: TGTGCCAGCTCACCACCGTCGGGTGAAAAACTGTTTTTT.

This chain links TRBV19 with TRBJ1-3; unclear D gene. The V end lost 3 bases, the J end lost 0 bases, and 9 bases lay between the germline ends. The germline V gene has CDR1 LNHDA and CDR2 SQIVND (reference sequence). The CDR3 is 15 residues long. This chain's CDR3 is CASSISGSSGNTIYF. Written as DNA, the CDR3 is TGTGCCAGTAGTATTTCGGGTAGCTCTGGAAACACCATATATTTT.

The CDR3 protein is CASSAGTAQNEQYF. Written as DNA, the CDR3 is TGCGCCAGCAGCGCCGGGACTGCCCAGAACGAGCAGTACTTC. The chain uses TRBV5-1 and TRBJ2-7; TRBD2 might be the D (6 bases). The germline V gene has CDR1 SGHRS and CDR2 YFSETQ. Between the trimmed V and J ends, which lost 4 bases and 5 bases, there was a span of 16 bases. The CDR3 contains 14 residues.

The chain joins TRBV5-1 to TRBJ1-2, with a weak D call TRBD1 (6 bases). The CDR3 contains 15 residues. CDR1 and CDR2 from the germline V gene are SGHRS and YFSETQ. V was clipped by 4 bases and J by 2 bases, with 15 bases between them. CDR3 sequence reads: CASSAESGQNYGYTF. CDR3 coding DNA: TGCGCCAGCAGCGCTGAATCGGGACAAAACTATGGCTACACCTTC.

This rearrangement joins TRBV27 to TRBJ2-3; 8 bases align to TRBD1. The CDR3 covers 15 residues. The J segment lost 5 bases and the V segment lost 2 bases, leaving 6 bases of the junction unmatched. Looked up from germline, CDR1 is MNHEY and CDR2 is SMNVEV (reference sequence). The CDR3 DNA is TGTGCCAGCAGTTTAGGGCAGGGGGCTTTAGATACGCAGTATTTT. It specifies CASSLGQGALDTQYF.

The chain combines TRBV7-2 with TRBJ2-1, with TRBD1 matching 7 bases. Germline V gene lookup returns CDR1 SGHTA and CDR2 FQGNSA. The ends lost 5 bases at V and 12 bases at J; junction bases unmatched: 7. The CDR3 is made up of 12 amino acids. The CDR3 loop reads CASSIQGLGQFF. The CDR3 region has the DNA TGTGCCAGCAGCATACAGGGGCTCGGGCAGTTCTTC.

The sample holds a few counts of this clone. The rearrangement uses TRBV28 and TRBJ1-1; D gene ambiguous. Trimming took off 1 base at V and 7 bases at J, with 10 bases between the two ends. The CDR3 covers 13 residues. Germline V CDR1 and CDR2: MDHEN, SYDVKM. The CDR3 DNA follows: TGTGCCAGCAGTTTATACTCGGTGCATGAAGCTTTCTTT. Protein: CASSLYSVHEAFF. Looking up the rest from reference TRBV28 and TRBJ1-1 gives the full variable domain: DVKVTQSSRYLVKRTGEKVFLECVQDMDHENMFWYRQDPGLGLRLIYFSYDVKMKEKGDIPEGYSVSREKKERFSLILESASTNQTSMYLCASSLYSVHEAFFGQGTRLTVV.

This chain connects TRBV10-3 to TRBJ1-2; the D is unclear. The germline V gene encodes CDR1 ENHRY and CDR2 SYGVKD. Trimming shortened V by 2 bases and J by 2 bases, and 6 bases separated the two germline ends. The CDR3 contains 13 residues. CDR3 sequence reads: CAISEVPNYGYTF. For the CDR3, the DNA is TGTGCCATCAGTGAGGTCCCGAACTATGGCTACACCTTC.

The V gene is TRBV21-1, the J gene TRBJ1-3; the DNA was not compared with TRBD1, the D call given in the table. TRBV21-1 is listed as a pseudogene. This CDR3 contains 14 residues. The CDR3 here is CASREGTGGNTIYF. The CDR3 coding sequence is TGTGCCAGCAGAGAGGGGACAGGGGGAAACACCATATATTTT.

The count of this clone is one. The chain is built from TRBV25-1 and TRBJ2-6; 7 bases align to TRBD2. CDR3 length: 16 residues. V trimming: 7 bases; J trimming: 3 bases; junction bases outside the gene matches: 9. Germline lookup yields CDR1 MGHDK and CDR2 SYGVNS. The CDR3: CASNSGRTSGANVLTF. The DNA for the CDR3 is TGTGCCAGCAATTCGGGGCGGACTAGTGGGGCCAACGTCCTGACTTTC.

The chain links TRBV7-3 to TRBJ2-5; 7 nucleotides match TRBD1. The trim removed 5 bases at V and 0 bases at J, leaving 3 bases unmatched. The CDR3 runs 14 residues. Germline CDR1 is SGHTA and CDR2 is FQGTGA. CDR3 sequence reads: CASSPGTDQETQYF. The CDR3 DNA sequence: TGTGCCAGCAGCCCCGGGACAGACCAAGAGACCCAGTACTTC.

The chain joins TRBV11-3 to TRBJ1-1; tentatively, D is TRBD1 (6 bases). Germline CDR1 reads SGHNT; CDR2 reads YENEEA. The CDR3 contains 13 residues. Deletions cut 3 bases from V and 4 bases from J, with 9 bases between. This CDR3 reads CASSFRGGTEAFF. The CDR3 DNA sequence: TGTGCCAGCAGCTTTAGGGGGGGCACTGAAGCTTTCTTT.

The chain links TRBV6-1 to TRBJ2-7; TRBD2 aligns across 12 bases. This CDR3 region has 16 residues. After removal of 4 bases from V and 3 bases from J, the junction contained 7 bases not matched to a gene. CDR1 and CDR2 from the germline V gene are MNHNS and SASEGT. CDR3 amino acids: CASSGLAGGNIYEQYV. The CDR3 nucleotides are TGTGCCAGCAGTGGCCTAGCGGGGGGGAACATCTACGAGCAGTACGTC.

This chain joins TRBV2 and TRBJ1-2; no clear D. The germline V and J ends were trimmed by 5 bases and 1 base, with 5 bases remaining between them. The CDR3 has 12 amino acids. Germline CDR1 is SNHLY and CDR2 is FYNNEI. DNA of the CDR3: TGTGCCAGCAGTAACGGTAACTATGGCTACACCTTC. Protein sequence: CASSNGNYGYTF.

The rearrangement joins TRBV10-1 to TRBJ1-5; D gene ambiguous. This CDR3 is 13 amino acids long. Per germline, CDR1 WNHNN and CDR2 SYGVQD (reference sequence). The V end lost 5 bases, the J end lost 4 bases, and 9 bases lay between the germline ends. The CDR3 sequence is CASSSDSNQPQHF. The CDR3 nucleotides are TGCGCCAGCAGTTCCGACTCAAATCAGCCCCAGCATTTT.

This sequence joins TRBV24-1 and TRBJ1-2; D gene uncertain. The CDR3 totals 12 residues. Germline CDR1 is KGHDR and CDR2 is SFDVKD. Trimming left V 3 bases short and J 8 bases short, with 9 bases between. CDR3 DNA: TGTGCCACCAGTGATCAGGATGTGGGCTACACCTTC. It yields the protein CATSDQDVGYTF.

CDR3 DNA: TGTGCCAGCAGCCTGAAGACAGGGGGTGGCACCGGGGAGCTGTTTTTT. The encoded protein is CASSLKTGGGTGELFF. This sequence joins TRBV4-2 and TRBJ2-2; 9 bases agree with TRBD1. After removal of 4 bases from V and 4 bases from J, the junction contained 7 bases not matched to a gene. This CDR3 spans 16 amino acids. CDR1 is LGHNA and CDR2 is YNFKEQ in the germline V gene.

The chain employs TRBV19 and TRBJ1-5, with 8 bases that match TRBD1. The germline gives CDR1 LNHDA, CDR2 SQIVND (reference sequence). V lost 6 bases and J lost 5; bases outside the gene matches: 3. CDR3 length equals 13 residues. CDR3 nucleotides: TGTGCCAGTAGGGGACAGGCCTATCAGCCCCAGCATTTT. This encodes CASRGQAYQPQHF.

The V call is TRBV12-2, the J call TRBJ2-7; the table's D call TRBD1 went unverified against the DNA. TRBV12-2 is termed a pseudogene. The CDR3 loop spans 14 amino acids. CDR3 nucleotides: TGTGCAAGTCGACAGACAGGGAGCTCCTACGAGCAGTACGTC. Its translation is CASRQTGSSYEQYV.

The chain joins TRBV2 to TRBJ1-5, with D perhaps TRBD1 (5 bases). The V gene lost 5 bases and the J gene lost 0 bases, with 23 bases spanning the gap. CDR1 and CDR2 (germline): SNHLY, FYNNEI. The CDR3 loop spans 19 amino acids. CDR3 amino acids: CASSPPLLGHRYSNQPQHF. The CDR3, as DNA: TGTGCCAGCAGTCCTCCCTTACTTGGACACCGCTATAGCAATCAGCCCCAGCATTTT.

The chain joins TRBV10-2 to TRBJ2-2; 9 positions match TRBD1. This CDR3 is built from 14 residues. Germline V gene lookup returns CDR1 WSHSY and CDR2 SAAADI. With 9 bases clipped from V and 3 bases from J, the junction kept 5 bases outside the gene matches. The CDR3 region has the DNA TGCGCCAGTATTACAGGGGGCTACACCGGGGAGCTGTTTTTT. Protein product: CASITGGYTGELFF.

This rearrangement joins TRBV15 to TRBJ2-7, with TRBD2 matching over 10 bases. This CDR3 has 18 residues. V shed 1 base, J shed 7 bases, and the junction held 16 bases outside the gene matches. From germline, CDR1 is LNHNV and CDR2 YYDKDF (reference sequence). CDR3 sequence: CATSRVGAGSGGMREQYF. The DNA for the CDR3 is TGTGCCACCAGCAGAGTGGGCGCGGGTAGCGGGGGGATGAGGGAGCAGTACTTC.